A single sample gave rise to the 16 T cell receptor beta chains below, sequenced in a study of T-cell reconstitution after alpha-beta-depleted transplantation in children. Using unique molecular identifiers, the investigators prepared the TCRbeta library. TCRdb redid the calling of the PCR reads with MiXCR, one entry per CDR3 protein. The sample has about 120,000 distinct CDR3 sequences; approximately 10% are singletons. The specimen comprised PBMCs from the stem cell graft donor, sampled from the stem cell graft. All receptors derive from a human donor who donated a stem cell graft to a child with acute lymphoblastic leukemia.

Many counts were recorded for this clonotype. The chain joins TRBV12-3 or TRBV12-4 to TRBJ2-2, with TRBD2 matching over 9 bases. The CDR3 sequence is 16 residues long. V gave up 1 base and J gave up 5 bases; unmatched junction bases: 5. The DNA of the CDR3 is TGTGCCAGCAGTTTAGGGGGGACTAGCTGGACCGGGGAGCTGTTTTTT. It yields the protein CASSLGGTSWTGELFF.

This clonotype has at least ten counts. The genes are TRBV20-1 and TRBJ2-6; a weak D match, TRBD2 (7 bases). Germline CDR1 and CDR2: DFQATT and SNEGSKA (reference sequence). This CDR3 region has 17 residues. V shed 0 bases and J shed 1 base, with 13 bases lying between them. This CDR3 reads CSAREVRGASGANVLTF. DNA for the CDR3: TGCAGTGCTAGAGAGGTACGGGGGGCGTCTGGGGCCAACGTCCTGACTTTC.

This clonotype has a count of ten or more. The chain combines TRBV29-1 with TRBJ2-5, with D possibly TRBD2 on 6 matching bases. The CDR3 extends over 16 amino acids. Germline V gene lookup returns CDR1 SQVTM and CDR2 ANQGSEA. V gave up 6 bases and J gave up 0 bases, with 20 bases separating them. The CDR3 is CSVLPPVRRDQETQYF. Written as DNA, the CDR3 is TGCAGCGTCCTCCCCCCGGTTAGGAGGGACCAAGAGACCCAGTACTTC.

The sample holds many counts of this clonotype. V is TRBV7-2 and J is TRBJ2-2; D gene unclear. The CDR3 consists of 13 residues. Trimming cost V 5 bases and J 6 bases, with 10 bases left between them. Germline CDR1 is SGHTA and CDR2 is FQGNSA. CDR3 sequence (DNA): TGTGCCAGCAGCCCCATAAGGGCCGGGGAGCTGTTTTTT. As protein: CASSPIRAGELFF.

This clonotype was detected many times. V is TRBV12-3 or TRBV12-4 and J is TRBJ1-2; 8 positions agree with TRBD1. V trimming: 4 bases; J trimming: 6 bases; junction bases outside the gene matches: 4. This CDR3 region has 13 residues. In DNA form, the CDR3 reads TGTGCCAGCAGTTATCGGACAGGGAATGGCTACACCTTC. This gives the protein CASSYRTGNGYTF.

A word on this clonotype: Being one base from a much bigger clone, this may be a read error. V is TRBV7-2 and J is TRBJ1-3, with D possibly matching TRBD1 (6 bases). The CDR3 totals 14 residues. Germline V gene sequence: CDR1 SGHTA, CDR2 FQGNSA. The CDR3: CASSAGGSGNAIYF. For the CDR3, the DNA is TGTGCCAGCAGCGCTGGGGGCTCTGGAAACGCCATATATTTT.

This clonotype was seen at least ten times. V is TRBV7-2 and J is TRBJ2-1; 7 nucleotides agree with TRBD1. The CDR3 covers 13 residues. With V trimmed by 3 bases and J by 6 bases, 2 bases remained unmatched. CDR1 and CDR2 from the germline V gene are SGHTA and FQGNSA. DNA of the CDR3: TGTGCCAGCAGCTTCTCAGGGGGCAATGAGCAGTTCTTC. Protein: CASSFSGGNEQFF.

This clonotype appeared many times. The chain is built from TRBV3-1 and TRBJ2-7; 8 nucleotides agree with TRBD1. V shed 1 base and J 6 bases; nucleotides not matched to a gene: 8. The CDR3 totals 15 residues. The germline gives CDR1 LGHDT, CDR2 YNNKEL (reference sequence). CDR3 sequence: CASSQGRTGYVEQYF. CDR3 nucleotide sequence: TGTGCCAGCAGCCAAGGGAGGACAGGGTATGTCGAGCAGTACTTC.

This clonotype has a count of ten or more. Written as DNA, the CDR3 is TGCAGTGCGCTCCTTCTCCTAGTAGGGGGGCGAAATGAGCAGTTCTTC. Its translation is CSALLLLVGGRNEQFF. The chain employs TRBV20-1 and TRBJ2-1; either TRBD1 or TRBD2 may supply D (6 bases each). There are 16 residues in the CDR3. Germline assignment: CDR1 DFQATT and CDR2 SNEGSKA (reference sequence). Between the trimmed V and J ends, which lost 6 bases and 7 bases, there was a span of 25 bases.

In its sample, this clonotype was seen many times. The rearrangement uses TRBV5-1 and TRBJ2-5, with a weak D call TRBD2 (6 bases). Germline CDR1 and CDR2: SGHRS and YFSETQ. Trimming cost V 4 bases and J 4 bases, with 17 bases left between them. The CDR3 has 15 amino acids. The CDR3 sequence is CASSLGTSSIETQYF. As DNA, the CDR3 is TGCGCCAGCAGCCTGGGGACTTCGTCTATAGAGACCCAGTACTTC.

At least ten counts were recorded for this clonotype. The gene calls are TRBV28 and TRBJ2-1; D may be TRBD1 (6 bases). The CDR3 covers 12 residues. Germline lookup yields CDR1 MDHEN and CDR2 SYDVKM. V was pared by 9 bases and J by 6 bases, with 12 bases between. The CDR3 sequence is CASTGNGNEQFF. For the CDR3, the DNA is TGTGCCAGTACAGGGAATGGCAATGAGCAGTTCTTC.

This clonotype was picked up many times. V is TRBV7-9 and J is TRBJ2-3, with 8 positions matching TRBD2. Germline CDR1 is SEHNR and CDR2 is FQNEAQ (reference sequence). Trimming cost V 4 bases and J 6 bases; bases outside gene matches: 9. This CDR3 spans 15 amino acids. CDR3 sequence: CASSSGLVGADTQYF. The DNA for the CDR3 is TGTGCCAGCAGCTCGGGACTAGTGGGAGCGGATACGCAGTATTTT. The complete variable domain, with remaining parts taken from reference TRBV7-9 and TRBJ2-3, reads DTGVSQNPRHKITKRGQNVTFRCDPISEHNRLYWYRQTLGQGPEFLTYFQNEAQLEKSRLLSDRFSAERPKGSFSTLEIQRTEQGDSAMYLCASSSGLVGADTQYFGPGTRLTVL.

This clonotype was seen a few times. The V call is TRBV7-9, the J call TRBJ1-5; a weak D match, TRBD1 (5 bases). Trimming stripped 8 bases from V and 1 base from J, with 12 bases between. Germline CDR1 SEHNR, CDR2 FQNEAQ (reference sequence). The CDR3 is made up of 14 amino acids. The CDR3 DNA reads as TGTGCCAGCCAATCGGGGGTAAGCAATCAGCCCCAGCATTTT. It codes for CASQSGVSNQPQHF.

The sample holds many counts of this clonotype. The J gene is TRBJ1-2, the V gene TRBV29-1; unclear D gene. Germline V CDR1 and CDR2: SQVTM, ANQGSEA. V was cut by 6 bases and J by 4 bases, with 18 bases left in between. This CDR3 region has 14 residues. The CDR3 sequence: CSVPWPLNGYGYTF. DNA of the CDR3: TGCAGCGTCCCCTGGCCCCTAAACGGCTATGGCTACACCTTC.

This chain connects TRBV20-1 to TRBJ2-1; 10 bases map to TRBD2. The CDR3 extends over 20 amino acids. V lost 6 bases to trimming and J lost 1 base; unmatched junction nucleotides: 21. Germline values: CDR1 DFQATT, CDR2 SNEGSKA (reference sequence). The CDR3 nucleotides read TGCAGTGCCCAAGGGGACGTAACTAGCGGGGCGCTCTCTTCCTACAATGAGCAGTTCTTC. Protein sequence: CSAQGDVTSGALSSYNEQFF.

The sample holds a few counts of this clonotype. A much larger clone differs from this one at a single base, so this may be a read error. The rearrangement joins TRBV10-3 to TRBJ2-5; D unclear. The germline CDR1 and CDR2 sequences are ENHRY and SYGVKD. Trimming took off 4 bases at V and 5 bases at J, with 17 bases between the two ends. This CDR3 spans 15 amino acids. The CDR3 protein is CAISASQWGDETQYF. CDR3 sequence (DNA): TGTGCCATCAGTGCGTCGCAGTGGGGTGACGAGACCCAGTACTTC.